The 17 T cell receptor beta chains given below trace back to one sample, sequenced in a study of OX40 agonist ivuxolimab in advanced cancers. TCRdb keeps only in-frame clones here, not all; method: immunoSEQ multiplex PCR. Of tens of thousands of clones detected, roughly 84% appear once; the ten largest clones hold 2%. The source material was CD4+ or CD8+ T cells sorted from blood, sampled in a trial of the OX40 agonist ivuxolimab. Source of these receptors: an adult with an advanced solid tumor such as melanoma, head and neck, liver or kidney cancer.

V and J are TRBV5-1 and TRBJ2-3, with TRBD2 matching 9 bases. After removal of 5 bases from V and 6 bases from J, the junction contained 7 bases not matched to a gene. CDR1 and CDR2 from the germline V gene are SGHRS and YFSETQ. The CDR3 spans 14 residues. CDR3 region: CASSQGLAADTQYF. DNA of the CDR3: TGCGCCAGCAGTCAGGGACTAGCAGCGGATACGCAGTATTTT.

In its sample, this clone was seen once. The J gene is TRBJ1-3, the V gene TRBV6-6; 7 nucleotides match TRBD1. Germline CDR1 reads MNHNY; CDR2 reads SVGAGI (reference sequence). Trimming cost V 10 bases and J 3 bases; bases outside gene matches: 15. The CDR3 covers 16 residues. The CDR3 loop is CATYPDRDSIGNTIYF. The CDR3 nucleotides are TGTGCCACCTATCCGGACCGGGACAGTATTGGAAACACCATATATTTT.

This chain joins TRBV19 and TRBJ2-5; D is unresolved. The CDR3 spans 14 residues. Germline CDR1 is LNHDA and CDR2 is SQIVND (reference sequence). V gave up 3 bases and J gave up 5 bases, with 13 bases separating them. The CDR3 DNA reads TGTGCCAGTAGTATGGTACAGAGAGAGGAGACCCAGTACTTC. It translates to CASSMVQREETQYF.

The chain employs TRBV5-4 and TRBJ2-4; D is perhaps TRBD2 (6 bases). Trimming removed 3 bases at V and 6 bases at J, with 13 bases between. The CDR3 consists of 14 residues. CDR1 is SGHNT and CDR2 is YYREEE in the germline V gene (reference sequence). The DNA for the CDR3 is TGTGCCAGCAGCTCGCGGGGACCCGGAAACATTCAGTACTTC. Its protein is CASSSRGPGNIQYF.

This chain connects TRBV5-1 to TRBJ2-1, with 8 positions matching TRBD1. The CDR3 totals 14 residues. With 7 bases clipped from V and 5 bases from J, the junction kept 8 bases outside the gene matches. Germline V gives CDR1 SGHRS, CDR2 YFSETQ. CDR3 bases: TGCGCCAGCGGGCCCCAGGGGGCGAACAATGAGCAGTTCTTC. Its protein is CASGPQGANNEQFF.

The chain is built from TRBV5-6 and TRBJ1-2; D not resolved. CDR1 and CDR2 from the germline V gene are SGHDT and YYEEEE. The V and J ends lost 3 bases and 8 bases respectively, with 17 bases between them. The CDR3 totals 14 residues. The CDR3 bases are TGTGCCAGCAGCTCCCCGAATGGGCTGGGGGGCTACACCTTC. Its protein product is CASSSPNGLGGYTF.

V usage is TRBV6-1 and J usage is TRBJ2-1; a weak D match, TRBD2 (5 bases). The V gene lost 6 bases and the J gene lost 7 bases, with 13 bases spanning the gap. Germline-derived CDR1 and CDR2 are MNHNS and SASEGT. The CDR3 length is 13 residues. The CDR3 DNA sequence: TGTGCCAGCAGAGACCCGGAGGAAAATGAGCAGTTCTTC. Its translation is CASRDPEENEQFF.

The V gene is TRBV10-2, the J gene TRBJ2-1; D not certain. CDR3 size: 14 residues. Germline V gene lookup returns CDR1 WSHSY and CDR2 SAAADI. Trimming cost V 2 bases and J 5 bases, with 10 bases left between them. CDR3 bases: TGCGCCAGCAGTGAGCCCCCCCCCGACAATGAGCAGTTCTTC. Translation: CASSEPPPDNEQFF.

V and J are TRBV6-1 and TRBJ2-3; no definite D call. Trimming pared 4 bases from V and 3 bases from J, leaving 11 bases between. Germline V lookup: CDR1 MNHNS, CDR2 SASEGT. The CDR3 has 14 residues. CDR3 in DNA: TGTGCCAGCAGTGTCTATTTCGGAACAGATACGCAGTATTTT. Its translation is CASSVYFGTDTQYF.

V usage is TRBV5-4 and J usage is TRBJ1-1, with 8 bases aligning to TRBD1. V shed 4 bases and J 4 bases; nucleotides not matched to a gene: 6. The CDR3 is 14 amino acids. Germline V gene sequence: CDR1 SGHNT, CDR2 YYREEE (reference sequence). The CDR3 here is CASSVQGVGTEAFF. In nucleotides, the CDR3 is TGTGCCAGCAGCGTACAGGGGGTCGGCACTGAAGCTTTCTTT.

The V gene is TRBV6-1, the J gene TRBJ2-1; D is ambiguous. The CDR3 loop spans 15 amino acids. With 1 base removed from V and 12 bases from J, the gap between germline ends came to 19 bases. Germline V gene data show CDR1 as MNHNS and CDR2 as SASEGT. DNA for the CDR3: TGTGCCAGCAGTGAAGTCGGCAGCATTGTGGATGGGCAGTTCTTC. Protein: CASSEVGSIVDGQFF.

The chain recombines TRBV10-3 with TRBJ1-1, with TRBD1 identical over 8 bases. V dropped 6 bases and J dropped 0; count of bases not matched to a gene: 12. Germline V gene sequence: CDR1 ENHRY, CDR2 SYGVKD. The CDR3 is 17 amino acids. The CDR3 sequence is CAIRATGGGILNTEAFF. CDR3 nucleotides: TGTGCCATCAGAGCCACAGGGGGGGGAATATTGAACACTGAAGCTTTCTTT.

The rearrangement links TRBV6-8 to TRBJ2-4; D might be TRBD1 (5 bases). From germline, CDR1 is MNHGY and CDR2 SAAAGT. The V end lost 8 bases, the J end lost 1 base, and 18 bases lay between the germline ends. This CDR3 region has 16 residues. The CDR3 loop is CASVQGRSFAKNIQYF. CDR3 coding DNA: TGTGCCAGCGTTCAGGGCAGGTCATTCGCCAAAAACATTCAGTACTTC.

The CDR3 region has the DNA TGTGCCAGCAGCCGGGGCACTGAAGCTTTCTTT. It specifies CASSRGTEAFF. V is TRBV6-5 and J is TRBJ1-1, with D hard to call. There are 11 residues in the CDR3. With 6 bases removed from V and 4 bases from J, the gap between germline ends came to 6 bases. Germline V gene data show CDR1 as MNHEY and CDR2 as SVGAGI.

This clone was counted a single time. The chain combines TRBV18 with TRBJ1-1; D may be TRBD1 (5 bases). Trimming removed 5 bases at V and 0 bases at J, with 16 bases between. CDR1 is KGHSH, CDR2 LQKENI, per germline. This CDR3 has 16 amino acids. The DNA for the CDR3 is TGTGCCAGCTCAGAATTACCGGGACCCCTGAACACTGAAGCTTTCTTT. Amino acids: CASSELPGPLNTEAFF.

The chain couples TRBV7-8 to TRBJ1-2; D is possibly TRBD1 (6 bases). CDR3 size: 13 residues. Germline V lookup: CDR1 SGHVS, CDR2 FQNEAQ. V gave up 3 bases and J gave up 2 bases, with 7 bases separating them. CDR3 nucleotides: TGTGCCAGCAGCTTTGGGACAAACTATGGCTACACCTTC. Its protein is CASSFGTNYGYTF.

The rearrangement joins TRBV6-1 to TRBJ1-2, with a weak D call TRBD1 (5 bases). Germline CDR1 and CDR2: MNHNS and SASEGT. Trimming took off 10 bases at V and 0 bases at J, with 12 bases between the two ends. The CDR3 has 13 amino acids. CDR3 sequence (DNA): TGTGCCATCCGGGACGCCTCTAACTATGGCTACACCTTC. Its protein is CAIRDASNYGYTF.